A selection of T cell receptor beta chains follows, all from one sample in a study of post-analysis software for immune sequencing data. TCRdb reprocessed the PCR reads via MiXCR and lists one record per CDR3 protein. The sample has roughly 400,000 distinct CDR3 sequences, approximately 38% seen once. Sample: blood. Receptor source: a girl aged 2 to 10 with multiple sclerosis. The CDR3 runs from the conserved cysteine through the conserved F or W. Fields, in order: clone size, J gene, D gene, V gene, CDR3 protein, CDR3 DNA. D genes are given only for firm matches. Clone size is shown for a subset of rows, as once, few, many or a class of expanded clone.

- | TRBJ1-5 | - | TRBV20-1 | CSARQGLSNQPQHF | TGCAGTGCTAGACAGGGACTTTCGAATCAGCCCCAGCATTTT
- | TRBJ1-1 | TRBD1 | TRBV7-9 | CASSLPETGSVGAFF | TGTGCCAGCAGCTTACCAGAGACAGGGTCGGTCGGAGCTTTCTTT
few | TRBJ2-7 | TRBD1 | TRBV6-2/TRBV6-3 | CASGGQGSTYEQYF | TGTGCCAGCGGGGGACAGGGGTCCACCTACGAGCAGTACTTC
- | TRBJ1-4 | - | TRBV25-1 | CASWKMTDEKLFF | TGTGCCAGCTGGAAAATGACGGATGAAAAACTGTTTTTT
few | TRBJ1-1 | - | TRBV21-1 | CASSKSGQFSLNTEAFF | TGTGCCAGCAGCAAATCAGGACAGTTTAGTTTGAACACTGAAGCTTTCTTT
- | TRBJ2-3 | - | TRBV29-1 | CSVDLLTDTQYF | TGCAGCGTTGACCTCCTTACAGATACGCAGTATTTT
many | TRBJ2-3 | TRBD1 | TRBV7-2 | CASSTGQGVPTQYF | TGTGCCAGCAGCACGGGACAGGGGGTACCTACGCAGTATTTT
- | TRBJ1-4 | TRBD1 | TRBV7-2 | CTSSLDRGSEKLFF | TGTACCAGCAGCCTGGACAGGGGCAGTGAAAAACTGTTTTTT
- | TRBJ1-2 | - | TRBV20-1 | CSAKATASDYTF | TGCAGTGCTAAGGCTACCGCCAGTGACTACACCTTC
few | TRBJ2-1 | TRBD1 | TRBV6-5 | CASSPPGQAGNEQFF | TGTGCCAGCAGTCCCCCGGGACAGGCTGGCAATGAGCAGTTCTTC
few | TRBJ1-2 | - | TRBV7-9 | CASSSRQARGYGYTF | TGTGCCAGCAGCAGTCGACAGGCCCGGGGGTATGGCTACACCTTC
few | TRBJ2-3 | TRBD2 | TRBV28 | CASSPLQRGGVDTQYF | TGTGCCAGCAGCCCACTACAGCGGGGTGGGGTAGATACGCAGTATTTT
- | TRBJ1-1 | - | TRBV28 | CASSGPDRSMSTEAFF | TGTGCCAGCAGTGGCCCGGACAGATCTATGAGCACTGAAGCTTTCTTT
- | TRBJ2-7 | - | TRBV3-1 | CASSHRDKPYEQYF | TGTGCCAGCAGCCACCGGGACAAACCCTACGAGCAGTACTTC
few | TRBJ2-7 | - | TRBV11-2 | CASSLVDGGYEQYF | TGTGCCAGCAGCTTAGTCGACGGGGGCTACGAGCAGTACTTC
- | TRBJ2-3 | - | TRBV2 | CASSDRREGADTQYF | TGTGCCAGCAGTGATCGGCGGGAAGGCGCAGATACGCAGTATTTT
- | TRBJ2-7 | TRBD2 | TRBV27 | CASGAGGPIEQYF | TGTGCCAGCGGCGCGGGAGGGCCTATAGAGCAGTACTTC
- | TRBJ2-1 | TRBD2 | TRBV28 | CASSAIGLAEYNEQFF | TGTGCCAGCAGTGCGATTGGACTAGCGGAATACAATGAGCAGTTCTTC
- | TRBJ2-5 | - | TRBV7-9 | CASSLAGPREQYF | TGTGCCAGCAGCTTAGCGGGGCCTCGGGAGCAGTACTTC
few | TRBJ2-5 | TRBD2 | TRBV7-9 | CASSLGDSGRIQTQYF | TGTGCCAGCAGCTTAGGCGACAGCGGGAGGATCCAGACCCAGTACTTC
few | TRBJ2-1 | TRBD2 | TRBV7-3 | CASSTGTSYNEQFF | TGTGCCAGCAGCACCGGGACTAGTTACAATGAGCAGTTCTTC
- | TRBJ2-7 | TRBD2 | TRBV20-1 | CSASSSGRGHEQYF | TGCAGTGCTTCCTCTAGCGGGAGGGGCCACGAGCAGTACTTC
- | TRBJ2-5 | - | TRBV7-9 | CASSVSAMQYF | TGTGCCAGCAGCGTAAGCGCTATGCAGTACTTC
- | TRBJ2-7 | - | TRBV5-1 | CAGSPHSSAREQYF | TGCGCCGGCAGCCCCCATAGCAGCGCGCGGGAGCAGTACTTC
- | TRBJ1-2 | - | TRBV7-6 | CASSDTKTGNSNYGYTF | TGTGCCAGCAGCGACACTAAAACAGGGAACTCTAACTATGGCTACACCTTC
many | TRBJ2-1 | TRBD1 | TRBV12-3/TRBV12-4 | CASSLVGQYNEQFF | TGTGCCAGCAGTTTGGTGGGACAGTACAATGAGCAGTTCTTC
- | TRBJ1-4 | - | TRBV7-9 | CASSRTTTNEKLFF | TGTGCCAGCAGCCGGACAACAACTAATGAAAAACTGTTTTTT
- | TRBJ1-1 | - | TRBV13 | CASSFSPVHRENTEAFF | TGTGCCAGCAGCTTTTCCCCGGTGCACAGGGAGAACACTGAAGCTTTCTTT
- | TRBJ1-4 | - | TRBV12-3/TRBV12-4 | CASSNRRAGNEKLFF | TGTGCCAGCAGCAACCGCCGGGCAGGGAACGAAAAACTGTTTTTT
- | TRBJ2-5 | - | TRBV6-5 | CASRYRGETQYF | TGTGCCAGCAGATACCGGGGAGAGACCCAGTACTTC
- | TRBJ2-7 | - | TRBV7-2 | CASSLTTGIMGEQYF | TGTGCCAGCAGCTTAACGACAGGTATAATGGGCGAGCAGTACTTC
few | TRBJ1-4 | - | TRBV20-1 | CSARDLGRGGNEKLFF | TGCAGTGCTAGAGATCTGGGTAGGGGTGGTAATGAAAAACTGTTTTTT
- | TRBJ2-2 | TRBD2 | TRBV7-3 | CASSLGRTGLAGEGNTGELFF | TGTGCCAGCAGCTTAGGCCGTACGGGACTAGCGGGAGAAGGAAACACCGGGGAGCTGTTTTTT
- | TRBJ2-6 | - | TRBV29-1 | CSVDAGSYSGANVLTF | TGCAGCGTTGATGCAGGTTCATACTCTGGGGCCAACGTCCTGACTTTC
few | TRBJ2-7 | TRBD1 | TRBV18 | CASSMGQGAYEQYF | TGTGCCAGCTCAATGGGACAGGGGGCCTACGAGCAGTACTTC
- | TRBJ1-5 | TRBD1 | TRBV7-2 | CASSLETGGNQPQHF | TGTGCCAGCAGCTTAGAGACAGGGGGCAATCAGCCCCAGCATTTT
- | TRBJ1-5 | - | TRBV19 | CATGDHQPQHF | TGTGCCACCGGGGATCATCAGCCCCAGCATTTT
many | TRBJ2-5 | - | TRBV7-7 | CASSLVVRETQYF | TGTGCCAGCAGCTTAGTGGTGAGAGAGACCCAGTACTTC
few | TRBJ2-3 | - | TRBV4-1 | CASSQDRTPGYTQYF | TGCGCCAGCAGCCAGGATAGGACACCCGGGTATACGCAGTATTTT
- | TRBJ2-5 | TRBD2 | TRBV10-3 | CAISEIAGQETQYF | TGTGCCATCAGTGAGATAGCGGGCCAAGAGACCCAGTACTTC
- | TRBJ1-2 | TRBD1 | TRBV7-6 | CASSLGQEANYGYTF | TGTGCCAGCAGCTTGGGACAGGAAGCTAACTATGGCTACACCTTC
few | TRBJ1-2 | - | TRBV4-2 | CASSPSHDYGYTF | TGTGCCAGCAGCCCCAGTCATGACTATGGCTACACCTTC
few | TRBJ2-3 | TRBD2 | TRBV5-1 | CASSSTSSGTGTDTQYF | TGCGCCAGCAGCTCTACATCTAGCGGGACCGGCACAGATACGCAGTATTTT
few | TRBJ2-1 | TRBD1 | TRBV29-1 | CSVSDKTGNEQFF | TGCAGCGTTTCGGACAAGACAGGGAATGAGCAGTTCTTC
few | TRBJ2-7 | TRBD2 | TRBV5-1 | CASSQDPPSSGGPSYEQYF | TGCGCCAGCAGCCAAGACCCACCCTCTAGCGGGGGGCCCTCCTACGAGCAGTACTTC
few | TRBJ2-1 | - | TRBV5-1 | CASSLVSFRTPNEQFF | TGCGCCAGCAGCTTGGTGAGCTTCCGGACCCCTAATGAGCAGTTCTTC
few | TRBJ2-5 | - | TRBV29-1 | CSVMDVLGSKTQYF | TGCAGCGTTATGGACGTACTTGGGAGTAAGACCCAGTACTTC
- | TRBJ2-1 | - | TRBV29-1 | CSVRSRTVTGEQFF | TGCAGCGTTAGGTCGAGGACGGTGACGGGGGAGCAGTTCTTC
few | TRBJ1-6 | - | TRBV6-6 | CASRLTGNNSPLHF | TGTGCCAGCAGGCTCACAGGGAATAATTCACCCCTCCACTTT
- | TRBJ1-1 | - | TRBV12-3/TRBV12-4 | CASRLTTEAFF | TGTGCCAGCAGATTGACCACTGAAGCTTTCTTT
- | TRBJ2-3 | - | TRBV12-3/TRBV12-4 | CASSFYGAGAPDTQYF | TGTGCCAGCAGTTTCTATGGGGCGGGGGCTCCAGATACGCAGTATTTT
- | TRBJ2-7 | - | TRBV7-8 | CASSLGGGEGVEQYF | TGTGCCAGCAGCTTAGGCGGAGGGGAGGGGGTCGAGCAGTACTTC
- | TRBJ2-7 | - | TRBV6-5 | CASSPDGGINYEQYF | TGTGCCAGCAGCCCGGATGGAGGGATTAACTACGAGCAGTACTTC
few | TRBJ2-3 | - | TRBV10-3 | CATRWAEAQYF | TGTGCCACCAGATGGGCGGAGGCGCAGTATTTT
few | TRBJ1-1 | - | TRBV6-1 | CASGFVDLDTEAFF | TGTGCCAGCGGATTTGTAGACCTGGACACTGAAGCTTTCTTT